The T cell receptor (beta chain) under discussion was sequenced for a study of T cell responses to AZD1222 COVID-19 vaccine. General study findings and limits: Unmutated variant regions are reportedly targeted by nearly half of spike-specific TCRs.

CDR1 is GTSNPN and CDR2 is SVGIG in the germline V gene (reference sequence). The CDR3 is made up of 11 amino acids. The V end lost 6 bases, the J end lost 6 bases, and 12 bases lay between the germline ends. Clones were sequenced by immunoSEQ multiplex PCR, and TCRdb holds only the in-frame ones, with some missing. The sample holds under 150,000 clones, approximately 86% seen once. Concerning this clone: The antigen is unknown.

This sequence originates from an adult in good health. The sample consisted of peripheral blood, taken on day 0 of AZD1222 vaccination. J is TRBJ2-7 and V is TRBV30; D unclear. CDR3 sequence (DNA): TGTGCCTGCGCCCCCGTCAGCGAGCAGTACTTC. This codes for CACAPVSEQYF.